This is a list of T cell receptor beta chains from one sample in a study of blood T cell repertoires in COVID-19. Profiling relied on immunoSEQ multiplex PCR, and the TCRdb table lists in-frame clones only, not all of them. The sample lists about 160,000 clones, about 80% occurring once. Sequencing was performed on peripheral blood. These receptor sequences come from a woman aged 80 or over with acute or convalescent COVID-19. The CDR3 runs from the conserved cysteine through the conserved F or W. Fields, in order: clone size, J gene, V gene, D gene, CDR3 DNA, CDR3 protein. A D gene is named only where the DNA matches it firmly. Some rows have no size entry. The others give once, few or many, or a class for an expanded clone.

abundance: .
j_gene: TRBJ2-3
v_gene: TRBV2
d_gene: .
CDR3nt: TGTGCCCACCATGAGGCAGACCCTAGCACAGATACGCAGTATTTT
CDR3aa: CAHHEADPSTDTQYF

abundance: .
j_gene: TRBJ2-1
v_gene: TRBV27
d_gene: TRBD2
CDR3nt: TGTGCCAGCAGTTCGCCACATAGCGGGAGCAGGGATGAGCAGTTCTTC
CDR3aa: CASSSPHSGSRDEQFF

abundance: .
j_gene: TRBJ1-1
v_gene: TRBV18
d_gene: .
CDR3nt: TGTGCCAGCTCACCATTACATGGTCAGGGCACTGAAGCTTTCTTT
CDR3aa: CASSPLHGQGTEAFF

abundance: .
j_gene: TRBJ1-4
v_gene: TRBV27
d_gene: TRBD1
CDR3nt: TGTGCCAGCAGCTCCCGTACAGGGGGCGGCAATGAAAAACTGTTTTTT
CDR3aa: CASSSRTGGGNEKLFF

abundance: .
j_gene: TRBJ2-2
v_gene: TRBV19
d_gene: TRBD2
CDR3nt: TGTGCCAGTAGTATAGAGGGACTAGACACCGGGGAGCTGTTTTTT
CDR3aa: CASSIEGLDTGELFF

abundance: .
j_gene: TRBJ1-5
v_gene: TRBV7-9
d_gene: .
CDR3nt: TGTGCCAGCAGCCCCTCGGGCAATCAGCCCCAGCATTTT
CDR3aa: CASSPSGNQPQHF

abundance: .
j_gene: TRBJ2-2
v_gene: TRBV5-1
d_gene: .
CDR3nt: TGCGCCAGCAGCCCCTTGACAGACACCGGGGAGCTGTTTTTT
CDR3aa: CASSPLTDTGELFF

abundance: few
j_gene: TRBJ2-2
v_gene: TRBV19
d_gene: TRBD1
CDR3nt: TGTGCCAGTAGGGGACAGGGGCCCGGGGAGCTGTTTTTT
CDR3aa: CASRGQGPGELFF

abundance: .
j_gene: TRBJ2-1
v_gene: TRBV29-1
d_gene: .
CDR3nt: TGCAGCGTTGAAAGGGACAGCGGGAATGAGCAGTTCTTC
CDR3aa: CSVERDSGNEQFF

abundance: .
j_gene: TRBJ2-2
v_gene: TRBV12-5
d_gene: TRBD2
CDR3nt: TGTGCTAGTGGCTCTCTAGCGGGAGGGGCCGGGGAGCTGTTTTTT
CDR3aa: CASGSLAGGAGELFF

abundance: .
j_gene: TRBJ1-5
v_gene: TRBV19
d_gene: .
CDR3nt: TGTGCCAGTAGTATAGTCGCAGGGCGGGGAAAACAGCCCCAGCATTTT
CDR3aa: CASSIVAGRGKQPQHF

abundance: .
j_gene: TRBJ1-1
v_gene: TRBV29-1
d_gene: TRBD1
CDR3nt: TGCAGCGTGGGACAGGGGGGCACTGAAGCTTTCTTT
CDR3aa: CSVGQGGTEAFF

abundance: .
j_gene: TRBJ1-2
v_gene: TRBV19
d_gene: .
CDR3nt: TGTGCCAGTAGTATCACCAGGGACTCTAGCGGCTACACCTTC
CDR3aa: CASSITRDSSGYTF

abundance: .
j_gene: TRBJ2-1
v_gene: TRBV2
d_gene: TRBD2
CDR3nt: TGTGCCAGCAGTGGGCGGACTAGCGGGAGGAGAAATGAGCAGTTCTTC
CDR3aa: CASSGRTSGRRNEQFF

abundance: .
j_gene: TRBJ2-5
v_gene: TRBV24-1
d_gene: TRBD1
CDR3nt: TGTGCCACCAGTGACACTCGGACAGGCGGGGAGACCCAGTACTTC
CDR3aa: CATSDTRTGGETQYF

abundance: .
j_gene: TRBJ2-3
v_gene: TRBV5-1
d_gene: TRBD2
CDR3nt: TGCGCCAGCAGCTCCGGACGGACTAGCGGGGGTAGCACAGATACGCAGTATTTT
CDR3aa: CASSSGRTSGGSTDTQYF

abundance: .
j_gene: TRBJ2-7
v_gene: TRBV4-3
d_gene: TRBD1
CDR3nt: TGCGCCAGCAGCGAAGAGGGGGCCCCCTCATACGAGCAGTACTTC
CDR3aa: CASSEEGAPSYEQYF

abundance: once
j_gene: TRBJ2-2
v_gene: TRBV30
d_gene: TRBD2
CDR3nt: TGTGCCTGGAACTCCGGGGGGTCCGGGGAGCTGTTTTTT
CDR3aa: CAWNSGGSGELFF

abundance: .
j_gene: TRBJ2-3
v_gene: TRBV3-1/TRBV3-2
d_gene: .
CDR3nt: TGTGCCAGCAGCCAAGAAGGCGGGCGGGCGCAGTATTTT
CDR3aa: CASSQEGGRAQYF

abundance: .
j_gene: TRBJ2-1
v_gene: TRBV5-1
d_gene: TRBD2
CDR3nt: TGCGCCAGTCAGCGGGAGATTGTCGATGAGCAGTTCTTC
CDR3aa: CASQREIVDEQFF

abundance: .
j_gene: TRBJ1-5
v_gene: TRBV6-5
d_gene: .
CDR3nt: TGTGCCAGCAGGGCAGGGCTTCGGGATCAGCCCCAGCATTTT
CDR3aa: CASRAGLRDQPQHF

abundance: .
j_gene: TRBJ2-2
v_gene: TRBV2
d_gene: TRBD1
CDR3nt: TGTGCCAGCAGTGATAGGGGGACAGGGTTCACCGGGGAGCTGTTTTTT
CDR3aa: CASSDRGTGFTGELFF

abundance: .
j_gene: TRBJ1-6
v_gene: TRBV2
d_gene: .
CDR3nt: TGTGCCAGCAGTGAAGCAGGGGACTGGCTGTCACCCCTCCACTTT
CDR3aa: CASSEAGDWLSPLHF

abundance: .
j_gene: TRBJ2-6
v_gene: TRBV7-2
d_gene: .
CDR3nt: TGTGCCAGCAGCCTCCAAGGGGGTAGCTCTGGGGCCAACGTCCTGACTTTC
CDR3aa: CASSLQGGSSGANVLTF

abundance: once
j_gene: TRBJ1-1
v_gene: TRBV29-1
d_gene: TRBD1
CDR3nt: TGCAGCGTTGTACAGGGGTCTCTGGTAGAAGCTTTCTTT
CDR3aa: CSVVQGSLVEAFF

abundance: .
j_gene: TRBJ2-2
v_gene: TRBV9
d_gene: TRBD1
CDR3nt: TGTGCCAGCAGCGGATACAGGGGGAACACCGGGGAGCTGTTTTTT
CDR3aa: CASSGYRGNTGELFF

abundance: .
j_gene: TRBJ1-2
v_gene: TRBV7-8
d_gene: TRBD1
CDR3nt: TGTGCCAGCAGCCCGGGACAGCTCTATGGCTACACCTTC
CDR3aa: CASSPGQLYGYTF

abundance: many
j_gene: TRBJ2-2
v_gene: TRBV2
d_gene: TRBD2
CDR3nt: TGTGCCAGCAGTACCCACCCTAGCGGCCCCAACACCGGGGAGCTGTTTTTT
CDR3aa: CASSTHPSGPNTGELFF

abundance: .
j_gene: TRBJ2-1
v_gene: TRBV24-1
d_gene: .
CDR3nt: TGTGCCACCAGTGATTTGTCGGGGGAGCAGTTCTTC
CDR3aa: CATSDLSGEQFF

abundance: .
j_gene: TRBJ2-1
v_gene: TRBV19
d_gene: .
CDR3nt: TGTGCCAGTGCGTTTCTGGGAAGGGGTATAGAGCAGTTCTTC
CDR3aa: CASAFLGRGIEQFF

abundance: .
j_gene: TRBJ1-2
v_gene: TRBV5-4
d_gene: TRBD1
CDR3nt: TGTGCCAGCAGCCAGAAAAACACAGGGGGCTATGGCTACACCTTC
CDR3aa: CASSQKNTGGYGYTF

abundance: .
j_gene: TRBJ2-7
v_gene: TRBV7-6
d_gene: .
CDR3nt: TGTGCCAGCAGCTTAGCGGGCTCAAAGGGACTTTACGAGCAGTACTTC
CDR3aa: CASSLAGSKGLYEQYF

abundance: .
j_gene: TRBJ2-7
v_gene: TRBV10-1
d_gene: TRBD2
CDR3nt: TGCGCCAGCAGTAGGACTAGCGGGGGCTACGAGCAGTACTTC
CDR3aa: CASSRTSGGYEQYF

abundance: .
j_gene: TRBJ2-6
v_gene: TRBV18
d_gene: TRBD1
CDR3nt: TGTGCCAGCTCACTAGGACAGGGTAGGTCTGGGGCCAACGTCCTGACTTTC
CDR3aa: CASSLGQGRSGANVLTF

abundance: .
j_gene: TRBJ2-1
v_gene: TRBV19
d_gene: TRBD2
CDR3nt: TGTGCCAGTAGTCCCCTAGCGGGAGTGGAGGAGCAGTTCTTC
CDR3aa: CASSPLAGVEEQFF

abundance: .
j_gene: TRBJ1-1
v_gene: TRBV6-6
d_gene: .
CDR3nt: TGTGCCAGCAGTCGACCTAACACTGAAGCTTTCTTT
CDR3aa: CASSRPNTEAFF

abundance: .
j_gene: TRBJ2-2
v_gene: TRBV6-1
d_gene: TRBD1
CDR3nt: TGTGCCAGCAGTGAATGGGGACAGATGAACACCGGGGAGCTGTTTTTT
CDR3aa: CASSEWGQMNTGELFF

abundance: once
j_gene: TRBJ1-1
v_gene: TRBV7-2
d_gene: .
CDR3nt: TGTGCCAGCAGCTTAGTTGGCGGCAACACTGAAGCTTTCTTT
CDR3aa: CASSLVGGNTEAFF

abundance: .
j_gene: TRBJ1-2
v_gene: TRBV6-1
d_gene: .
CDR3nt: TGTGCCAGCAGTGAAATGGCAGGCAACAACTATGGCTACACCTTC
CDR3aa: CASSEMAGNNYGYTF

abundance: .
j_gene: TRBJ1-2
v_gene: TRBV5-1
d_gene: .
CDR3nt: TGCGCCAGCAGCTTGCAATCCGCAGGCGACTATGGCTACACCTTC
CDR3aa: CASSLQSAGDYGYTF

abundance: once
j_gene: TRBJ2-1
v_gene: TRBV10-3
d_gene: TRBD1
CDR3nt: TGTGCCATCAAGGTGACACAGGGGGCATACAATGAGCAGTTCTTC
CDR3aa: CAIKVTQGAYNEQFF

abundance: .
j_gene: TRBJ1-5
v_gene: TRBV15
d_gene: TRBD1
CDR3nt: TGTGCCACCAGCAGAAGTCCGGGACAGGGGGACAATCAGCCCCAGCATTTT
CDR3aa: CATSRSPGQGDNQPQHF

abundance: .
j_gene: TRBJ1-1
v_gene: TRBV7-9
d_gene: TRBD1
CDR3nt: TGTGCCAGCAGCTTAGACGACAGGGTCCTCCAAGACACTGAAGCTTTCTTT
CDR3aa: CASSLDDRVLQDTEAFF

abundance: .
j_gene: TRBJ2-7
v_gene: TRBV5-4
d_gene: .
CDR3nt: TGTGCCAGCAGCTTAGCCGGTACGAGCTCCTACGAGCAGTACTTC
CDR3aa: CASSLAGTSSYEQYF

abundance: .
j_gene: TRBJ2-7
v_gene: TRBV4-1
d_gene: TRBD1
CDR3nt: TGCGCCAGCAGCCTCGCGACAGGGGGGTACGAGCAGTACTTC
CDR3aa: CASSLATGGYEQYF

abundance: .
j_gene: TRBJ2-6
v_gene: TRBV2
d_gene: TRBD1
CDR3nt: TGTGCCAGCAGTATGGACAGGGCTGGGGCCAACGTCCTGACTTTC
CDR3aa: CASSMDRAGANVLTF

abundance: .
j_gene: TRBJ2-3
v_gene: TRBV5-8
d_gene: .
CDR3nt: TGTGCCAGCAGCTTGTTTGCAGTTAGCACAGATACGCAGTATTTT
CDR3aa: CASSLFAVSTDTQYF

abundance: .
j_gene: TRBJ1-5
v_gene: TRBV6-6
d_gene: .
CDR3nt: TGTGCCACTAGACCCCCCAGGGATCAGCCCCAGCATTTT
CDR3aa: CATRPPRDQPQHF

abundance: .
j_gene: TRBJ1-6
v_gene: TRBV19
d_gene: TRBD1
CDR3nt: TGTGCCAGTAGTCCGAACCTTATGGACAGGGATTCACCCCTCCACTTT
CDR3aa: CASSPNLMDRDSPLHF

abundance: .
j_gene: TRBJ2-7
v_gene: TRBV2
d_gene: TRBD2
CDR3nt: TGTGCCAGCTCCGGGACTAGCGGGAGGAAAAGCGAGCAGTACTTC
CDR3aa: CASSGTSGRKSEQYF

abundance: .
j_gene: TRBJ2-3
v_gene: TRBV9
d_gene: .
CDR3nt: TGTGCCAGCAGCGTAGTGGAGAATACGCAGTATTTT
CDR3aa: CASSVVENTQYF

abundance: .
j_gene: TRBJ1-2
v_gene: TRBV5-5
d_gene: .
CDR3nt: TGTGCCAGCAGCACTACAGGGAACTATGGCTACACCTTC
CDR3aa: CASSTTGNYGYTF

abundance: .
j_gene: TRBJ1-2
v_gene: TRBV29-1
d_gene: .
CDR3nt: TGCAACGCTGGCCCGGGGGATAACTATGGCTACACCTTC
CDR3aa: CNAGPGDNYGYTF

abundance: .
j_gene: TRBJ2-2
v_gene: TRBV6-5
d_gene: TRBD1
CDR3nt: TGTGCCGCAAGGGGACAGGGTTTTGGCACCGGGGAGCTGTTTTTT
CDR3aa: CAARGQGFGTGELFF

abundance: .
j_gene: TRBJ1-2
v_gene: TRBV19
d_gene: TRBD1
CDR3nt: TGTGCCAGTACCCCTGACAGGGGGCGCAGAGGCTACACCTTC
CDR3aa: CASTPDRGRRGYTF

abundance: few
j_gene: TRBJ2-2
v_gene: TRBV27
d_gene: .
CDR3nt: TGTGCCAGCAAAAGTCGGAGTGGGTTTTCAAACACCGGGGAGCTGTTTTTT
CDR3aa: CASKSRSGFSNTGELFF

abundance: .
j_gene: TRBJ1-5
v_gene: TRBV5-5
d_gene: .
CDR3nt: TGTGCCAGCAGCTTGTCAGGGTTTGGTATACGCAATCAGCCCCAGCATTTT
CDR3aa: CASSLSGFGIRNQPQHF